The following is a TCR beta chain sequence with its context. V gave up 0 bases and J gave up 3 bases, with 8 bases separating them. The CDR3 totals 14 residues. Per germline, CDR1 SGHRS and CDR2 YFSETQ. This table comes from immunoSEQ multiplex PCR, and its TCRdb copy is limited to in-frame clones, with some not included. The sample has 40,000 or so clones; just over 90% are singletons. The data derive from a study of T cell changes during pregnancy in multiple sclerosis. The TCR originated in a female donor with multiple sclerosis, enrolled in a pregnancy study. The chain has TRBV5-1 and TRBJ2-3; D ambiguous. The sequencing used CD4+ T cells from peripheral blood mononuclear cells, collected in the third trimester of pregnancy. The CDR3 DNA follows: TGCGCCAGCAGCTTGGAGACACCTACAGATACGCAGTATTTT. Translated, it gives CASSLETPTDTQYF.